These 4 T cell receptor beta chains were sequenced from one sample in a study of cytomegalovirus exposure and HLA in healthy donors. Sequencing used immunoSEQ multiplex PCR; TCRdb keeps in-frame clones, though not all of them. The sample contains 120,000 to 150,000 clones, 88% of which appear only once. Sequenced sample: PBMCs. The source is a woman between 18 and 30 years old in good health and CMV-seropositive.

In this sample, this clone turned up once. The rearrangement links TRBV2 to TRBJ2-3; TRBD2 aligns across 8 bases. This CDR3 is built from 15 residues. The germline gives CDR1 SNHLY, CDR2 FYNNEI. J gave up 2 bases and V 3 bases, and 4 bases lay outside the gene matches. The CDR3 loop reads CASSDPGGVTDTQYF. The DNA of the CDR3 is TGTGCCAGCAGTGATCCGGGGGGGGTCACAGATACGCAGTATTTT. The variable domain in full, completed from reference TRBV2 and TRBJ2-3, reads EPEVTQTPSHQVTQMGQEVILRCVPISNHLYFYWYRQILGQKVEFLVSFYNNEISEKSEIFDDQFSVERPDGSNFTLKIRSTKLEDSAMYFCASSDPGGVTDTQYFGPGTRLTVL.

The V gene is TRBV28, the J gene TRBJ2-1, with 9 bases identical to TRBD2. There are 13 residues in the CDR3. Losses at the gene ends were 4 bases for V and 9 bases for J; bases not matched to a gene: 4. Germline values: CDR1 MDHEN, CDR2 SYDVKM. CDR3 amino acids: CASSSGLAIEQFF. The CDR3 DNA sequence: TGTGCCAGCAGTTCCGGACTAGCGATTGAGCAGTTCTTC. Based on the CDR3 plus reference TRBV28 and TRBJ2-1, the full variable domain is DVKVTQSSRYLVKRTGEKVFLECVQDMDHENMFWYRQDPGLGLRLIYFSYDVKMKEKGDIPEGYSVSREKKERFSLILESASTNQTSMYLCASSSGLAIEQFFGPGTRLTVL.

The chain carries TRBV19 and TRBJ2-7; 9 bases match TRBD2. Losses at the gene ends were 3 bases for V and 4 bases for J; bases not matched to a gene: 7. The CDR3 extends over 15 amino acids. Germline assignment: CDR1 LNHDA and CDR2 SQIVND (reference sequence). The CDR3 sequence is CASSMVASGEYEQYF. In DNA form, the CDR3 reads TGTGCCAGTAGTATGGTGGCTAGCGGGGAGTACGAGCAGTACTTC.

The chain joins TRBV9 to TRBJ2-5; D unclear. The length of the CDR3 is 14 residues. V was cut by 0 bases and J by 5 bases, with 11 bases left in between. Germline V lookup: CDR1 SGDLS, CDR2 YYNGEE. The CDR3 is CASSVGGFGETQYF. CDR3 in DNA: TGTGCCAGCAGCGTAGGTGGATTCGGGGAGACCCAGTACTTC.